This T cell receptor beta chain was captured by sequencing in a study of control samples from healthy donors and cancer patients. Data came from immunoSEQ multiplex PCR; TCRdb stores just in-frame clones and leaves some out. The sample holds tens of thousands of clones, 90% to 95% seen once. The CDR3 is 17 residues long. Germline CDR1 reads SGHNT; CDR2 reads YYREEE (reference sequence). V lost 6 bases and J lost 0, with 16 bases in between. This clonotype was obtained from a man under 40 in good health. The chain carries TRBV5-4 and TRBJ1-6; D uncertain. Specimen: blood. The CDR3 coding sequence is TGTGCCAGCAACTCACTTTCCACCAGCTCCTATAATTCACCCCTCCACTTT. This codes for CASNSLSTSSYNSPLHF.